The source of this T cell receptor (beta chain) is a study of shared clonotypes between healthy human individuals. The protocol was immunoSEQ multiplex PCR, while the TCRdb copy is restricted to in-frame clones and leaves out a portion. The top ten hold 13% of the sample, which has about 470,000 clones, roughly 83% seen once. Per germline, CDR1 SGDLS and CDR2 YYNGEE. CDR3 length equals 14 residues. The V end was cut by 4 bases, the J end by 3 bases, with 14 bases between. Material: PBMCs. The TCR comes from a woman between 40 and 50 years old in good health. Some clones in this sample may be carry-over from other donors' samples. V usage is TRBV9 and J usage is TRBJ2-7; D is undetermined. The CDR3 DNA is TGTGCCAGCAGCCCGCCGGCGTCCGACTACGAGCAGTACTTC. It specifies CASSPPASDYEQYF.